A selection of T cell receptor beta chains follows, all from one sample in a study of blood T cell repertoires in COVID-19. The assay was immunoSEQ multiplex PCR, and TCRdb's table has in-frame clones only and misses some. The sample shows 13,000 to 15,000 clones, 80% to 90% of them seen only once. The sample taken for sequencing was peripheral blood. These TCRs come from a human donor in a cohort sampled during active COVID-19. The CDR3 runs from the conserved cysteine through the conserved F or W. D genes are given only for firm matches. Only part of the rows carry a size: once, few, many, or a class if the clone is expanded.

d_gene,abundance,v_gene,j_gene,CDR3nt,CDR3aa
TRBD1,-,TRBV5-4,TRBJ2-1,TGTGCCAGCAGCTTACCCACAGGGGGTTCGGTTAATGAGCAGTTCTTC,CASSLPTGGSVNEQFF
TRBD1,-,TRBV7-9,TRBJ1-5,TGTGCCAGCAGCGAGGACAGGGTCCAGCCCCAGCATTTT,CASSEDRVQPQHF
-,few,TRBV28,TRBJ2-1,TGTGCCAGCAGTTTAGGATCGGGACTGATCCAATGGGAGGAGTTCTTC,CASSLGSGLIQWEEFF
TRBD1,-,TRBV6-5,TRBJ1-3,TGTGCCAGCAGCCTAAGGGGGCTTGGAAACACCATATATTTT,CASSLRGLGNTIYF
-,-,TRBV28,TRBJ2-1,TGTGCCAGCAGTTTGCGGCTAGCTTCTAATGAGCAGTTCTTC,CASSLRLASNEQFF
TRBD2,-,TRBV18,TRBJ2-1,TGTGCCAGCTCTACCGGGACTAGCGGTTACAATGAGCAGTTCTTC,CASSTGTSGYNEQFF
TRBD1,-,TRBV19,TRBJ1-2,TGTGCCAGTAGTATTAGCCCACAGGGGGCTGGGGTACATGGCTACACCTTC,CASSISPQGAGVHGYTF
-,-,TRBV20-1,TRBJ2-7,TGCAGTGCTAGTGGGGCCGCCCAGCAGTACTTC,CSASGAAQQYF
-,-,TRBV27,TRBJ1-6,TGTGCCAGCAGCCTGACAGTGTCCTATAATTCACCCCTCCACTTT,CASSLTVSYNSPLHF
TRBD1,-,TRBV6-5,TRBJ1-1,TGTGCCAGCTCCCCTGGGACAGGCGCGAACACTGAAGCTTTCTTT,CASSPGTGANTEAFF
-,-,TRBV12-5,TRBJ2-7,TGTGCTAGTGCCAGAAGGGGAGGGGGCGAGCAGTACTTC,CASARRGGGEQYF
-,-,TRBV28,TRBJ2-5,TGTGCCAGCGAGGAGAGTAAAGAAGAGACCCAGTACTTC,CASEESKEETQYF
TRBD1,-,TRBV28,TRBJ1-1,TGTGCCAGCAGTTCGACAGGGGGCGGATCGGCTGAAGCTTTCTTT,CASSSTGGGSAEAFF
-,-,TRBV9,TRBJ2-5,TGTGCCAGCAGCGTAGATCCGGGGTTAGAGACCCAGTACTTC,CASSVDPGLETQYF
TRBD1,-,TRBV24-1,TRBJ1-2,TGTGCCACCAGTGGGCCGGGACAGTTTAATGGCTACACCTTC,CATSGPGQFNGYTF
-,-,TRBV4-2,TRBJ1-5,TGTGCCAGCAGCCAAGATGCAGGCCTCGGCTACAGTCAGCCCCAGCATTTT,CASSQDAGLGYSQPQHF
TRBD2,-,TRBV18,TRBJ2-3,TGTGCCAGCTCATCCACTAGCGGGAGGGTCCCAGATACGCAGTATTTT,CASSSTSGRVPDTQYF
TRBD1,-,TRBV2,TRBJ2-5,TGTGCCAGCAGTGAAGGGACAGGGCCTCGAAGGGAGACCCAGTACTTC,CASSEGTGPRRETQYF
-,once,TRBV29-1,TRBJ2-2,TGCAGCGTTGCGGTCTGGAGGGCGCGGACCGGGGAGCTGTTTTTT,CSVAVWRARTGELFF
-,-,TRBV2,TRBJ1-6,TGTGCCAGCAGTGGACCATCGAATTCAATTACAGGGAGCTCCTATAATTCACCCCTCCACTTT,CASSGPSNSITGSSYNSPLHF
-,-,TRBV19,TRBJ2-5,TGTGCCAGTAGTATAGTGGCCGCTAGCAGGGAGACCCAGTACTTC,CASSIVAASRETQYF
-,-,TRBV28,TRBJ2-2,TGTGCCAGCATGGTAGTCACGGGGAGCACCGGGGAGCTGTTTTTT,CASMVVTGSTGELFF
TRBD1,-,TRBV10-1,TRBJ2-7,TGCGCCAGCAGTGAGGACAGGGTCTACGAGCAGTACTTC,CASSEDRVYEQYF
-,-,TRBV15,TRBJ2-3,TGTGCCACCAGCAGAGTGGGAGGCGTCGGGGATACGCAGTATTTT,CATSRVGGVGDTQYF
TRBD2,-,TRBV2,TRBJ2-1,TGTGCCAGCAGCGAACGGACTAGCGGGTACAATGAGCAGTTCTTC,CASSERTSGYNEQFF
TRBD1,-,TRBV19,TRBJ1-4,TGTGCCAGTAGTAAACAGGGGGCTGGGGCGAATGAAAAACTGTTTTTT,CASSKQGAGANEKLFF
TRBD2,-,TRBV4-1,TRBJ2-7,TGCGCCAGCAGTCCAACATCCCCAAGACTAGCGGAGTACTTC,CASSPTSPRLAEYF
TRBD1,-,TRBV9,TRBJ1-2,TGTGCCAGCAGTCCCGGACAGGGGGGCTATGGCTACACCTTC,CASSPGQGGYGYTF
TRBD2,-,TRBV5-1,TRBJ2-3,TGCGCCAGCAGCCTGGGGACCGGGGGGACTAGCACAGATACGCAGTATTTT,CASSLGTGGTSTDTQYF
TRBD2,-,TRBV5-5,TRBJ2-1,TGTGCCAGCAGCTTGAGCCTAGCGGATTGGTTAAGCTCCTACAATGAGCAGTTCTTC,CASSLSLADWLSSYNEQFF
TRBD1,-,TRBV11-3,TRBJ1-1,TGTGCCAGCAGCCGTGGACAGGGTGGGGGTGAAGCTTTCTTT,CASSRGQGGGEAFF
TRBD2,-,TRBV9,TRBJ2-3,TGTGCCAGCAGCGTAGGAGCCCTGGCGGGAGGGCCGATAGATACGCAGTATTTT,CASSVGALAGGPIDTQYF
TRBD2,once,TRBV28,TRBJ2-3,TGTGCCAGCAGTTTTCCTGCGGGGGGGACAGATACGCAGTATTTT,CASSFPAGGTDTQYF
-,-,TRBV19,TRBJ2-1,TGTGCCAGTACCCAGACCCCGGAGAGTGAGCAGTTCTTC,CASTQTPESEQFF
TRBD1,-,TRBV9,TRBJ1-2,TGTGCCAGCAGGCCATCAGGGGGCGCCTATGGCTACACCTTC,CASRPSGGAYGYTF